This T cell receptor beta chain was recorded in a study of cytomegalovirus exposure and HLA in healthy donors. Regarding the study as a whole: Several of the most significant clusters appeared linked to common viral pathogens, based on a later analysis. Within a later analysis, the majority of CMV-associated TCR beta chains appeared HLA-restricted. A later analysis linked a missense DCLRE1C variant to TCR beta V- and J-gene trimming. Rare TCR sequences predominated, though certain public TCRs were found in many donors.

In regard to this clone: Its antigen is as yet unknown.

This CDR3 comprises 16 residues. V shed 8 bases and J 5 bases; nucleotides not matched to a gene: 15. CDR1 and CDR2 (germline): MDHEN, SYDVKM. It was with 60 Vbeta and 13 Jbeta primers that the PCR ran. The method was immunoSEQ multiplex PCR; TCRdb's version includes in-frame clones alone and lacks a portion of them. The sample lists approximately 210,000 clones, about 76% seen once, with approximately 0.4% in the top ten. Sequenced: PBMCs. The rearrangement joins TRBV28 to TRBJ2-5; 9 nucleotides line up with TRBD2. This sequence was found in a male donor in good health and CMV-seropositive. The chain's CDR3 is CASRTEAGGHFETQYF. The CDR3, as DNA: TGTGCCAGCCGCACAGAGGCGGGAGGGCACTTTGAGACCCAGTACTTC.